The entry below gives a single T cell receptor beta chain sequence along with its context. Antigen: not known. The data are from a study of a mutant IDH1 vaccine in newly diagnosed glioma. Across the study: The earlier regimen, radiotherapy, temozolomide, or both, was most often both.

CDR1 is LGHNA and CDR2 is YNFKEQ in the germline V gene. V shed 3 bases and J shed 7 bases, with 17 bases lying between them. CDR3 length: 15 residues. Time point denoted: baseline, week 1 (first vaccination visit). Treatment denoted: pre-vaccination baseline after standard-of-care therapy. Patients carried new grade 3 or 4 IDH1-mutant astrocytomas lacking nuclear ATRX. Data came from immunoSEQ multiplex PCR; TCRdb stores just in-frame clones and leaves some out. The table lists more than 80,000 clones, 83% of them singletons. Study observations and caveats: Patients showed vaccine-induced immune responses at a rate of around 94%. Apparently, pseudoprogression bore no relation to changes among the top peripheral T cell clonotypes.

The TCR originated in a woman aged 50 to 60 with glioma. The V call is TRBV4-2, the J call TRBJ2-3; TRBD2 is a possible D gene (7 bases). The specimen was PBMCs, collected from a glioma patient treated with radiotherapy, temozolomide or both. CDR3 loop: CASSQEGGPRNTQYF. Here the CDR3 DNA reads TGTGCCAGCAGCCAGGAGGGGGGGCCGAGAAATACGCAGTATTTT.